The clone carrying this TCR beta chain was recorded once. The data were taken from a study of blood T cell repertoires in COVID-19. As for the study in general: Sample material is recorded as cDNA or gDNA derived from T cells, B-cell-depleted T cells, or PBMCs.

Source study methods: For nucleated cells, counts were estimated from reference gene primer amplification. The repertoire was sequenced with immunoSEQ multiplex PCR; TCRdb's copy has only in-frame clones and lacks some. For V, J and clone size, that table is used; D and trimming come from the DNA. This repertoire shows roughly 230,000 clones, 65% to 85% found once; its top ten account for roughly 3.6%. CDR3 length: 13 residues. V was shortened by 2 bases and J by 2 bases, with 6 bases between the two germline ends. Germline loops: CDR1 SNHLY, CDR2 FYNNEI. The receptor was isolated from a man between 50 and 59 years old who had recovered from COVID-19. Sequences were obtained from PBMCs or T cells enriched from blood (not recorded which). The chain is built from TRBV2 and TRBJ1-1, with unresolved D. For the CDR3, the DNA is TGTGCCAGCAGTGAATCTCTAAACACTGAAGCTTTCTTT. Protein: CASSESLNTEAFF.